This note documents a single T cell receptor beta chain sequence. Samples underwent the assay at deep level. This table comes from immunoSEQ multiplex PCR, and its TCRdb copy is limited to in-frame clones, with some not included. The sample yields some 2,500,000 clones, roughly 93% seen once. These data originate in a study of shared clonotypes between healthy human individuals. The split of CD4+ cells yielded CD45RA+ naive and CD45RA-negative memory subsets. Trimming at V came to 2 bases and at J to 2 bases, leaving 6 bases not matched to a gene. This CDR3 is built from 15 residues. CDR1 and CDR2 (germline): MDHEN, SYDVKM.

This sequence originates from a young man in good health. Some clones in this sample may be carry-over from other donors' samples. The material sequenced was naive CD4+ T cells from PBMCs. Subset denoted: CD45RA+ positively selected. V gene TRBV28 combines with J gene TRBJ2-7; the match to TRBD2 covers 7 bases. Here the CDR3 DNA reads TGTGCCAGCAGTTTACATGGGGGGGTCACCTACGAGCAGTACTTC. Amino acid sequence: CASSLHGGVTYEQYF.